The following is a T cell receptor (beta chain) sequence with its context. Its target is not known. The data were obtained in a study of OX40 agonist ivuxolimab in advanced cancers. At the level of the study: Ivuxolimab, an agonist antibody against OX40 (CD134), was given to patients. Overall study findings and caveats: Average numbers of expanded clones were greater in CD8+ T cells than in CD4+.

Sequencing was performed with immunoSEQ multiplex PCR; in TCRdb, only in-frame clones are kept and a portion is missing. The sample shows 75,000 to 100,000 clones, roughly 90% of them seen only once. This sequence was found in an adult with an advanced solid tumor such as melanoma, head and neck, liver or kidney cancer. The sequenced sample was CD4+ or CD8+ T cells sorted from blood, obtained in a trial of the OX40 agonist ivuxolimab.

CDR3 DNA sequence: TGTGCCAGCTCAGCGGACAGCCACCTCAATCAGCCCCAGCATTTT. Translation gives CASSADSHLNQPQHF. This chain uses TRBV18 with TRBJ1-5; D might be TRBD1 (6 bases). The CDR3 runs to 15 residues. CDR1 is KGHSH and CDR2 is LQKENI in the germline V gene. Deletions cut 5 bases from V and 3 bases from J, with 14 bases between.